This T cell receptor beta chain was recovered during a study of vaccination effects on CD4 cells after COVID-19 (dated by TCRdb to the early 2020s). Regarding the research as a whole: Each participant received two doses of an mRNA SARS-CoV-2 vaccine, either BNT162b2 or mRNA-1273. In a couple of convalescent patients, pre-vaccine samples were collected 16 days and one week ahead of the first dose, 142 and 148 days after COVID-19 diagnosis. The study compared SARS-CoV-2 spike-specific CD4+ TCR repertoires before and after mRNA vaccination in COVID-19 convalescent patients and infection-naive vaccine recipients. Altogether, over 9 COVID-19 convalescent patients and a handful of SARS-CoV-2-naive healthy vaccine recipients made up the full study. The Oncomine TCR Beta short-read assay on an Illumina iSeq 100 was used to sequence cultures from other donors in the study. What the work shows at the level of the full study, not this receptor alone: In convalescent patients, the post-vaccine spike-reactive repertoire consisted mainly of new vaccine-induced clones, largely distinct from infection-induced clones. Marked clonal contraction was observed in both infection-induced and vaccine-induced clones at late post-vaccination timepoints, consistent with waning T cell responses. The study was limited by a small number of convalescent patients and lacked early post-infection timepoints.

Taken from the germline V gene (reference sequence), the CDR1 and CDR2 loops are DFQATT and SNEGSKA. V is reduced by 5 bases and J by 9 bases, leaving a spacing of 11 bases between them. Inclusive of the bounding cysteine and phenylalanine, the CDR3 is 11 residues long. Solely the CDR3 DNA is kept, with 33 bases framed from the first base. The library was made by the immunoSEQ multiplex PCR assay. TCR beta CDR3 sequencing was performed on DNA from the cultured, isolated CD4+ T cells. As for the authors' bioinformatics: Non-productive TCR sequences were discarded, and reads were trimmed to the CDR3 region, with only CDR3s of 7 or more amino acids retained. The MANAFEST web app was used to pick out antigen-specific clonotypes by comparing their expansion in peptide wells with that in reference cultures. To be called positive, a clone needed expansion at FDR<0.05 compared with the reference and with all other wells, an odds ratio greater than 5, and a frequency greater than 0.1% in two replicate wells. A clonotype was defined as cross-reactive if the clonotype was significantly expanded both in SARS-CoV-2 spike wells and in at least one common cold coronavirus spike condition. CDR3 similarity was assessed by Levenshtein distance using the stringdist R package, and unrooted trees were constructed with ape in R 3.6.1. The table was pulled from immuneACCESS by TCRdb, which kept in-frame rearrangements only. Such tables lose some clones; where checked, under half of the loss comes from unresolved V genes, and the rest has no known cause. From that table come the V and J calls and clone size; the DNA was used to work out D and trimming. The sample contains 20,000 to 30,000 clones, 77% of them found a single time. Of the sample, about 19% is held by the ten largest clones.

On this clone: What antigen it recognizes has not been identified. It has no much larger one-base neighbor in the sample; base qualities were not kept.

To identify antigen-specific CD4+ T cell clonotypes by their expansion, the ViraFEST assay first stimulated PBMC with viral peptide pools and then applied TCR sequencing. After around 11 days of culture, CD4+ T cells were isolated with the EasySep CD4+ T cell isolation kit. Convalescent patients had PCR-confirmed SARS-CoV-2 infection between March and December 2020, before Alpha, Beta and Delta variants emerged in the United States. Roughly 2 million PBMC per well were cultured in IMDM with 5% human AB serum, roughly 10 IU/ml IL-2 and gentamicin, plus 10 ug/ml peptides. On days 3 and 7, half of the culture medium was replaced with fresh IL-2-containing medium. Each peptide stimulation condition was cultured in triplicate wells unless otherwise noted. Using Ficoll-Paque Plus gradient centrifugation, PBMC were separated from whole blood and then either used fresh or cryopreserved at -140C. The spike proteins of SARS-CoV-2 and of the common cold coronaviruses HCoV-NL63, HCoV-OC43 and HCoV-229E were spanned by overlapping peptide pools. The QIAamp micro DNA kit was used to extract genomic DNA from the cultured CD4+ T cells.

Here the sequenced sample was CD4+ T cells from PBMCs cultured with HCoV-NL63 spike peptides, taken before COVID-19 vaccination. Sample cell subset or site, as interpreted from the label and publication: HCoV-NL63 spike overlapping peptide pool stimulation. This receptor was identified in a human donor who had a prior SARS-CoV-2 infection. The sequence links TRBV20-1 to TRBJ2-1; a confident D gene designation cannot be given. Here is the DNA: TGCAGTGCTGAGAGAAAAAGTGAGCAGTTCTTC. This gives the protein CSAERKSEQFF.